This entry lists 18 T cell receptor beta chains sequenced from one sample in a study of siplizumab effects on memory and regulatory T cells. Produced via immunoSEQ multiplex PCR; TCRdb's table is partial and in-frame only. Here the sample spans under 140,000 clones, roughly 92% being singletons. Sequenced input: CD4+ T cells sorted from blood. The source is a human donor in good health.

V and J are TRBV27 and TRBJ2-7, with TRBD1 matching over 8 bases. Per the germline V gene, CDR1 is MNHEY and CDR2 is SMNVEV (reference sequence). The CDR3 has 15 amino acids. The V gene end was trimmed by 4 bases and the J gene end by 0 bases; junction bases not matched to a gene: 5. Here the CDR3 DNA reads TGTGCCAGCAGTTCGTCCGGGACAGGCTCCTACGAGCAGTACTTC. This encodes CASSSSGTGSYEQYF.

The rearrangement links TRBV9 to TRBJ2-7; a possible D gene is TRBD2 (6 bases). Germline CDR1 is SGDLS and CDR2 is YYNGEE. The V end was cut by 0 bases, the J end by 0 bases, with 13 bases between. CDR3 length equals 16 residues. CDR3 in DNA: TGTGCCAGCAGCGTAGATGGTGGGAGGACCTCCTACGAGCAGTACTTC. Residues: CASSVDGGRTSYEQYF.

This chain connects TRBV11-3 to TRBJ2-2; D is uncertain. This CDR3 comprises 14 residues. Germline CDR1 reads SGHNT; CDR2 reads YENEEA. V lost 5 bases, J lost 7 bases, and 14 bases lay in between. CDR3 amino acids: CASSTHGGGGELFF. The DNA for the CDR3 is TGTGCCAGCAGCACCCACGGCGGTGGCGGGGAGCTGTTTTTT.

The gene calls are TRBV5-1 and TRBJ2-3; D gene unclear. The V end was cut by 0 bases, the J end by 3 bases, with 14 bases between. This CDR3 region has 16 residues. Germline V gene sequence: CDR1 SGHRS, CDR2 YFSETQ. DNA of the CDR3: TGCGCCAGCAGCTTGGAAGGCAGGTTATATACAGATACGCAGTATTTT. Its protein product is CASSLEGRLYTDTQYF.

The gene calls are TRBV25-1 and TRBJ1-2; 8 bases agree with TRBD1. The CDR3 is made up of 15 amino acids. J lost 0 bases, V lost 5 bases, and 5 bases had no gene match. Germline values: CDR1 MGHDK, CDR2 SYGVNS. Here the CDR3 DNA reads TGTGCCAGCAGTAACGGACAGGGCCCTAACTATGGCTACACCTTC. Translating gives CASSNGQGPNYGYTF.

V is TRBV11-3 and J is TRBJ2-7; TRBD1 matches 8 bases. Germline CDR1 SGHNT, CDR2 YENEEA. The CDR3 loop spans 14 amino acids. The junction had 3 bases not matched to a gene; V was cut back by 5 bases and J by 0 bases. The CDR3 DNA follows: TGTGCCAGCAGCGAGGGACAGGTCTCCTACGAGCAGTACTTC. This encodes CASSEGQVSYEQYF. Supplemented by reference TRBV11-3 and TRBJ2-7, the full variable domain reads EAGVVQSPRYKIIEKKQPVAFWCNPISGHNTLYWYLQNLGQGPELLIRYENEEAVDDSQLPKDRFSAERLKGVDSTLKIQPAELGDSAVYLCASSEGQVSYEQYFGPGTRLTVT.

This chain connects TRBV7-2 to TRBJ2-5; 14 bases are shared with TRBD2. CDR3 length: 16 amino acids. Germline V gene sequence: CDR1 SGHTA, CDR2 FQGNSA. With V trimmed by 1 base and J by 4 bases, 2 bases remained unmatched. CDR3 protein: CASSLGGTSGRETQYF. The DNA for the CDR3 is TGTGCCAGCAGCTTAGGAGGGACTAGCGGGAGAGAGACCCAGTACTTC. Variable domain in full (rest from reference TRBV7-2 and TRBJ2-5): GAGVSQSPSNKVTEKGKDVELRCDPISGHTALYWYRQSLGQGLEFLIYFQGNSAPDKSGLPSDRFSAERTGGSVSTLTIQRTQQEDSAVYLCASSLGGTSGRETQYFGPGTRLLVL.

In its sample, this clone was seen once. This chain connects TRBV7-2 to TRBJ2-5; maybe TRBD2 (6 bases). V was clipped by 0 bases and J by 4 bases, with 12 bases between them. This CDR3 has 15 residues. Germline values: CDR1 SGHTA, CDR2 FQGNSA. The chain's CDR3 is CASSLAQDSGETQYF. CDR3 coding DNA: TGTGCCAGCAGCTTAGCGCAGGATAGCGGAGAGACCCAGTACTTC.

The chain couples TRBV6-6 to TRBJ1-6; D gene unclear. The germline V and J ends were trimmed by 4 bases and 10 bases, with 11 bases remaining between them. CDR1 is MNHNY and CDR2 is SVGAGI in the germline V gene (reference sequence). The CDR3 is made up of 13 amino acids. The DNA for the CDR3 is TGTGCCAGCAGTTCGAACATGTGGTCACCCCTCCACTTT. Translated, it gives CASSSNMWSPLHF.

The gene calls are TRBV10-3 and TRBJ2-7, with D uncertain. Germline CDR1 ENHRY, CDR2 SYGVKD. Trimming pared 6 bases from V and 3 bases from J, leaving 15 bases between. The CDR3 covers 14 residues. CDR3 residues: CAIRLQAADYEQYF. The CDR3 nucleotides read TGTGCCATCAGATTGCAGGCGGCGGACTACGAGCAGTACTTC.

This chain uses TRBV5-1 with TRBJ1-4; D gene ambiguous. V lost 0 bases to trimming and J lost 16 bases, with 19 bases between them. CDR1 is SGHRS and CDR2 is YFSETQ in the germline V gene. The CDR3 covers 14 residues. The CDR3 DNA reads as TGCGCCAGCAGCTTGGGCGACGTGGGAAGCCATCAGTTTTTT. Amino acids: CASSLGDVGSHQFF.

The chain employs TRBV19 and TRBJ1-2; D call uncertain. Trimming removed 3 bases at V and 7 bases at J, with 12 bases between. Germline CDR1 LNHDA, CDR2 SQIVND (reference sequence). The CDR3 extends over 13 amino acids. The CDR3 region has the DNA TGTGCCAGTAGTATCGGAGGGCCTCCTGGCTACACCTTC. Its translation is CASSIGGPPGYTF.

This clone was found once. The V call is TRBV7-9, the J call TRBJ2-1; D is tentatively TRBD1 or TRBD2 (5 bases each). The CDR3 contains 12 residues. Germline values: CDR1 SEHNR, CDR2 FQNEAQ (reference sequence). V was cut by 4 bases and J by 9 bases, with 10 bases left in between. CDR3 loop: CASSWGYREQFF. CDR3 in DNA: TGTGCCAGCAGCTGGGGGTACCGTGAGCAGTTCTTC. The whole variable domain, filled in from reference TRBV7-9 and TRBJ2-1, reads DTGVSQNPRHKITKRGQNVTFRCDPISEHNRLYWYRQTLGQGPEFLTYFQNEAQLEKSRLLSDRFSAERPKGSFSTLEIQRTEQGDSAMYLCASSWGYREQFFGPGTRLTVL.

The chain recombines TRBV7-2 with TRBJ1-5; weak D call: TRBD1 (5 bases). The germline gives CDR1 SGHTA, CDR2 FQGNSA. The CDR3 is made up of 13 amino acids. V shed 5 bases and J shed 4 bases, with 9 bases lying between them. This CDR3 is CASSPAGNQPQHF. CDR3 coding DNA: TGTGCCAGCAGCCCCGCAGGGAATCAGCCCCAGCATTTT. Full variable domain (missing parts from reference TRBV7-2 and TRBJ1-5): GAGVSQSPSNKVTEKGKDVELRCDPISGHTALYWYRQSLGQGLEFLIYFQGNSAPDKSGLPSDRFSAERTGGSVSTLTIQRTQQEDSAVYLCASSPAGNQPQHFGDGTRLSIL.

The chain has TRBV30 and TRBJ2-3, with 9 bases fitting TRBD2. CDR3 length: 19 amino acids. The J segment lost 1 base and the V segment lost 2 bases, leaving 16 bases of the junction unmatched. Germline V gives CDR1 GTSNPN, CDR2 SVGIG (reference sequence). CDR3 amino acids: CAWSPLGAGGLMGTDTQYF. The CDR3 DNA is TGTGCCTGGAGTCCTCTTGGAGCGGGGGGATTGATGGGCACAGATACGCAGTATTTT. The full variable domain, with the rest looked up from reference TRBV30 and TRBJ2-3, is SQTIHQWPATLVQPVGSPLSLECTVEGTSNPNLYWYRQAAGRGLQLLFYSVGIGQISSEVPQNLSASRPQDRQFILSSKKLLLSDSGFYLCAWSPLGAGGLMGTDTQYFGPGTRLTVL.

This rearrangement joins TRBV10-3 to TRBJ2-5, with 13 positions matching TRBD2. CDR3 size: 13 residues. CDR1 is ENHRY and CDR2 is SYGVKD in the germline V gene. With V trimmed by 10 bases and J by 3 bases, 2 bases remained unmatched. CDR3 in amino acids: CATGLAGEETQYF. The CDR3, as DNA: TGTGCCACCGGACTAGCGGGAGAAGAGACCCAGTACTTC.

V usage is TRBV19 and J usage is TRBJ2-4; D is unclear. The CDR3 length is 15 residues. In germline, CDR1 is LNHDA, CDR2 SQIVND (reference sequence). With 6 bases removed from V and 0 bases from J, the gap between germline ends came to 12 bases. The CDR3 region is CASSPEALAKNIQYF. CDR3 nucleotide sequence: TGTGCCAGTAGCCCCGAGGCTCTAGCCAAAAACATTCAGTACTTC.

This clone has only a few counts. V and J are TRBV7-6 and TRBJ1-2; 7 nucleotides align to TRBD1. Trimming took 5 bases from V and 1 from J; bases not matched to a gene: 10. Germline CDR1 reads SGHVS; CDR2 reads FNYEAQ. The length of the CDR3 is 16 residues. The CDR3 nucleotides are TGTGCCAGCAGCCTGCGGACAGGCATGAGTAACTATGGCTACACCTTC. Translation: CASSLRTGMSNYGYTF.